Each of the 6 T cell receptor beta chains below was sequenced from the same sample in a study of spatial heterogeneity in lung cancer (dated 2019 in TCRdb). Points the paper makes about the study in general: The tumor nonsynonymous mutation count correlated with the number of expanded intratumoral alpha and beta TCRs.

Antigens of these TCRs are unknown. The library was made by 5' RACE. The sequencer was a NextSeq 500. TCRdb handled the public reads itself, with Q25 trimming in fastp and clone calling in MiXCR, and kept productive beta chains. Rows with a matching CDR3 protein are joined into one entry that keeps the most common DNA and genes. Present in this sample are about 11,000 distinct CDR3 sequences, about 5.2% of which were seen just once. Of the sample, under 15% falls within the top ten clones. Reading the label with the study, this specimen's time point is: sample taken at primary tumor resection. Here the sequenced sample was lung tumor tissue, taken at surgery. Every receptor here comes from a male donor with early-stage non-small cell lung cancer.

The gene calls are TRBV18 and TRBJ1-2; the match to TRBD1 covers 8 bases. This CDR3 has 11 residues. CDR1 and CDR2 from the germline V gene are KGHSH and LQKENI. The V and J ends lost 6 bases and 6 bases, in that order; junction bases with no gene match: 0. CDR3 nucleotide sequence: TGTGCCAGCTCGACAGGGGATGGCTACACCTTC. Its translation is CASSTGDGYTF.

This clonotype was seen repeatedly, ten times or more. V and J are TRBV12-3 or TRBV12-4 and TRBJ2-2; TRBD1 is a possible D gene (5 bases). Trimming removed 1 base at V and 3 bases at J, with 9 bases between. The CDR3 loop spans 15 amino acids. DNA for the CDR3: TGTGCCAGCAGTTTAGATCAAGGGGACACCGGGGAGCTGTTTTTT. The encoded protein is CASSLDQGDTGELFF.

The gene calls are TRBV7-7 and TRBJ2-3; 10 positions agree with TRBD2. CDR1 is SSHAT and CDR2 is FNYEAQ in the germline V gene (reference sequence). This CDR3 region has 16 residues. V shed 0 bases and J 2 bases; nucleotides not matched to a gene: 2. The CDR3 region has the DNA TGTGCCAGCAGCTTAGCAGCGGGGGGGCCCACAGATACGCAGTATTTT. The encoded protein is CASSLAAGGPTDTQYF. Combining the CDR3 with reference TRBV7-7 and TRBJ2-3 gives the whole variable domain GAGVSQSPRYKVTKRGQDVTLRCDPISSHATLYWYQQALGQGPEFLTYFNYEAQPDKSGLPSDRFSAERPEGSISTLTIQRTEQRDSAMYRCASSLAAGGPTDTQYFGPGTRLTVL.

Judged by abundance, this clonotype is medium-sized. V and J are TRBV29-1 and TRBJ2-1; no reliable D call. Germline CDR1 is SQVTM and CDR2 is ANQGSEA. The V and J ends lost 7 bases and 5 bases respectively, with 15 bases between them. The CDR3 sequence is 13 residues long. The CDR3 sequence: CSAAQALNNEQFF. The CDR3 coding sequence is TGCAGCGCAGCACAAGCGCTAAACAATGAGCAGTTCTTC.

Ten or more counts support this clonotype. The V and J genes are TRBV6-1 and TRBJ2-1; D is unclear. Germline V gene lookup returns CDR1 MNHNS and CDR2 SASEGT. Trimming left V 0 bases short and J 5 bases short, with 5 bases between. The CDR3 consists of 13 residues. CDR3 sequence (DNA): TGTGCCAGCAGTGAAGCCTGGGACAATGAGCAGTTCTTC. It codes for CASSEAWDNEQFF.

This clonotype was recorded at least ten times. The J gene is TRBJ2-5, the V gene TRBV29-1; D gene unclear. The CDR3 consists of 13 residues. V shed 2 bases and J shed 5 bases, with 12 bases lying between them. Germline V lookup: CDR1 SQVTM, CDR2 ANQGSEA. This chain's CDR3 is CSVEYDRKETQYF. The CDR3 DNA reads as TGCAGCGTTGAATACGACCGCAAGGAGACCCAGTACTTC.